The next 17 T cell receptor beta chains were all read from a single sample in a study of blood T cell repertoires in COVID-19. Some clones are missing from TCRdb's copy, which holds only in-frame ones; the method was immunoSEQ multiplex PCR. The data hold 250,000 to 350,000 clones, with around 90% observed a single time. Sequencing was done on a sample of PBMCs or T cells enriched from blood (not recorded which). Source of these receptors: a man aged 55 to 70 who had recovered from COVID-19.

Ten or more counts support this clone. The rearrangement uses TRBV12-3 or TRBV12-4 and TRBJ1-3; unclear D gene. V was cut by 3 bases and J by 7 bases, with 7 bases left in between. This CDR3 contains 12 residues. The CDR3 sequence is CASSFARNTIYF. CDR3 nucleotides: TGTGCCAGCAGTTTCGCACGGAACACCATATATTTT.

Concerning this clone: The junction departs from germline at one end; a sequencing error may be responsible. This rearrangement joins TRBV6-2 or TRBV6-3 to TRBJ1-2; no firm D call. The germline CDR1 and CDR2 sequences are MNHEY and SVGEGT. The CDR3 loop spans 14 amino acids. CDR3 loop: CASSSMWMDSSPSF. In nucleotides, the CDR3 is TGTGCCAGCAGCTCAATGTGGATGGACTCATCACCCTCCTTC.

This chain joins TRBV11-2 and TRBJ2-1, with 10 bases fitting TRBD2. V lost 4 bases and J lost 6; bases outside the gene matches: 6. CDR1 and CDR2 from the germline V gene are SGHAT and FQNNGV. This CDR3 is 15 amino acids long. The CDR3 bases are TGTGCCAGCAGCTCGCCGGGACTAGCGACCAATGAGCAGTTCTTC. It is translated as CASSSPGLATNEQFF.

V is TRBV27 and J is TRBJ1-4; 8 bases match TRBD1. V lost 1 base, J lost 4 bases, and 11 bases stayed unmatched. Germline V lookup: CDR1 MNHEY, CDR2 SMNVEV (reference sequence). The CDR3 runs 18 residues. The CDR3 loop is CASSLFSTGGGFNEKLFF. DNA of the CDR3: TGTGCCAGCAGTTTATTTTCCACAGGGGGGGGATTTAATGAAAAACTGTTTTTT.

The chain couples TRBV11-3 to TRBJ2-1; 7 bases line up with TRBD2. The germline V gene has CDR1 SGHNT and CDR2 YENEEA. Unmatched junction bases numbered 4, after V lost 4 bases and J lost 4 bases. The CDR3 is 14 amino acids. The DNA of the CDR3 is TGTGCCAGCAGCTCTCCGGGACTATACAATGAGCAGTTCTTC. Translated: CASSSPGLYNEQFF.

The V gene is TRBV9, the J gene TRBJ2-1, with TRBD1 as a possible D gene (5 bases). Germline CDR1 and CDR2: SGDLS and YYNGEE. Trimming removed 2 bases from V and 7 bases from J, with 7 bases in between. The CDR3 length is 12 residues. CDR3 coding DNA: TGTGCCAGCAGCGTGCAGGGAAATGAGCAGTTCTTC. This codes for CASSVQGNEQFF. Complete variable domain (other parts from reference TRBV9 and TRBJ2-1): DSGVTQTPKHLITATGQRVTLRCSPRSGDLSVYWYQQSLDQGLQFLIQYYNGEERAKGNILERFSAQQFPDLHSELNLSSLELGDSALYFCASSVQGNEQFFGPGTRLTVL.

Turning to this clone: Other DNA sequences in this sample translate to the same CDR3. J is TRBJ2-1 and V is TRBV9, with TRBD2 identical over 15 bases. The V segment lost 2 bases and the J segment 6 bases; nucleotides outside the gene matches: 0. The germline V gene has CDR1 SGDLS and CDR2 YYNGEE. CDR3 length equals 15 residues. CDR3 loop: CASSVGLAGGNEQFF. The DNA for the CDR3 is TGTGCCAGCAGCGTGGGACTAGCGGGGGGCAATGAGCAGTTCTTC.

The rearrangement uses TRBV24-1 and TRBJ1-1; D ambiguous. V dropped 5 bases and J dropped 1 base, with 4 bases sitting between them. The CDR3 is 12 residues long. CDR1 and CDR2 from the germline V gene are KGHDR and SFDVKD. For the CDR3, the DNA is TGTGCCACCAGTGGGCAGAACACTGAAGCTTTCTTT. Translation: CATSGQNTEAFF.

The chain is built from TRBV6-6 and TRBJ2-7, with 7 bases matching TRBD1. This CDR3 is 14 amino acids long. The germline gives CDR1 MNHNY, CDR2 SVGAGI (reference sequence). Germline trimming cut 4 bases from V and 2 bases from J; bases unmatched to any gene: 5. The CDR3 loop is CASSLGQRTYEQYF. The CDR3 nucleotides are TGTGCCAGCAGTTTGGGACAGAGAACCTACGAGCAGTACTTC.

This sequence joins TRBV9 and TRBJ1-1; the D gene is possibly TRBD1 (6 bases). CDR3 length equals 15 residues. V was cut by 5 bases and J by 2 bases, with 16 bases left in between. The V gene's germline CDR1 is SGDLS and CDR2 YYNGEE. The CDR3: CASSSTGTQNTEAFF. Written as DNA, the CDR3 is TGTGCCAGCAGTTCGACCGGGACACAAAACACTGAAGCTTTCTTT.

Only a few counts were recorded for this clone. The V gene is TRBV27, the J gene TRBJ2-3; D is uncertain. Trimming removed 3 bases from V and 2 bases from J, with 9 bases in between. The CDR3 is 14 amino acids. Germline values: CDR1 MNHEY, CDR2 SMNVEV (reference sequence). The CDR3 DNA sequence: TGTGCCAGCAGTTTTAGTAAGAACACAGATACGCAGTATTTT. Protein sequence: CASSFSKNTDTQYF.

The chain has TRBV5-4 and TRBJ2-2, with D possibly TRBD2 on 5 matching bases. Germline-derived CDR1 and CDR2 are SGHNT and YYREEE (reference sequence). The CDR3 covers 17 residues. V was cut by 0 bases and J by 0 bases, with 12 bases left in between. CDR3: CASSLGVGSSNTGELFF. CDR3 nucleotide sequence: TGTGCCAGCAGCTTGGGTGTGGGGAGTTCGAACACCGGGGAGCTGTTTTTT.

The V and J genes are TRBV5-1 and TRBJ1-3; no firm D call. V lost 0 bases to trimming and J lost 4 bases, with 8 bases between them. Germline CDR1 and CDR2: SGHRS and YFSETQ. The CDR3 extends over 14 amino acids. CDR3 bases: TGCGCCAGCAGCTTGGATTTGGCAGGAAACACCATATATTTT. It translates to CASSLDLAGNTIYF.

This clone occurred a few times. V usage is TRBV12-3 or TRBV12-4 and J usage is TRBJ1-6; D remains unclear. Deletions cut 4 bases from V and 5 bases from J, with 6 bases between. The CDR3 sequence is 13 residues long. CDR3 sequence (DNA): TGTGCCAGCAGTTCAGTTGATAATTCACCCCTCCACTTT. It codes for CASSSVDNSPLHF.

This clone was picked up one time. V is TRBV27 and J is TRBJ2-7; D might be TRBD2 (5 bases). The CDR3 loop spans 15 amino acids. CDR1 is MNHEY, CDR2 SMNVEV, per germline (reference sequence). Deletions cut 8 bases from V and 4 bases from J, with 21 bases between. The CDR3 sequence is CASSVRVSLLYEQYF. In DNA, the CDR3 is TGTGCCAGCTCGGTGAGGGTTAGCCTGCTTTACGAGCAGTACTTC.

J is TRBJ2-1 and V is TRBV19; 12 nucleotides line up with TRBD2. The germline CDR1 and CDR2 sequences are LNHDA and SQIVND (reference sequence). V was pared by 5 bases and J by 4 bases, with 12 bases of the junction left unmatched. The CDR3 totals 18 residues. CDR3 in DNA: TGTGCCAGTAGTGCCCTAGCGGGGGGGCTTGGGGGATACAATGAGCAGTTCTTC. Protein sequence: CASSALAGGLGGYNEQFF.

The chain couples TRBV7-3 to TRBJ2-3, with TRBD2 as a possible D gene (6 bases). Trimming cost V 2 bases and J 3 bases, with 9 bases left between them. The CDR3 length is 14 residues. The germline CDR1 and CDR2 sequences are SGHTA and FQGTGA. The CDR3 sequence is CASSLGTGTDTQYF. In nucleotides, the CDR3 is TGTGCCAGCAGCTTAGGGACTGGGACAGATACGCAGTATTTT.